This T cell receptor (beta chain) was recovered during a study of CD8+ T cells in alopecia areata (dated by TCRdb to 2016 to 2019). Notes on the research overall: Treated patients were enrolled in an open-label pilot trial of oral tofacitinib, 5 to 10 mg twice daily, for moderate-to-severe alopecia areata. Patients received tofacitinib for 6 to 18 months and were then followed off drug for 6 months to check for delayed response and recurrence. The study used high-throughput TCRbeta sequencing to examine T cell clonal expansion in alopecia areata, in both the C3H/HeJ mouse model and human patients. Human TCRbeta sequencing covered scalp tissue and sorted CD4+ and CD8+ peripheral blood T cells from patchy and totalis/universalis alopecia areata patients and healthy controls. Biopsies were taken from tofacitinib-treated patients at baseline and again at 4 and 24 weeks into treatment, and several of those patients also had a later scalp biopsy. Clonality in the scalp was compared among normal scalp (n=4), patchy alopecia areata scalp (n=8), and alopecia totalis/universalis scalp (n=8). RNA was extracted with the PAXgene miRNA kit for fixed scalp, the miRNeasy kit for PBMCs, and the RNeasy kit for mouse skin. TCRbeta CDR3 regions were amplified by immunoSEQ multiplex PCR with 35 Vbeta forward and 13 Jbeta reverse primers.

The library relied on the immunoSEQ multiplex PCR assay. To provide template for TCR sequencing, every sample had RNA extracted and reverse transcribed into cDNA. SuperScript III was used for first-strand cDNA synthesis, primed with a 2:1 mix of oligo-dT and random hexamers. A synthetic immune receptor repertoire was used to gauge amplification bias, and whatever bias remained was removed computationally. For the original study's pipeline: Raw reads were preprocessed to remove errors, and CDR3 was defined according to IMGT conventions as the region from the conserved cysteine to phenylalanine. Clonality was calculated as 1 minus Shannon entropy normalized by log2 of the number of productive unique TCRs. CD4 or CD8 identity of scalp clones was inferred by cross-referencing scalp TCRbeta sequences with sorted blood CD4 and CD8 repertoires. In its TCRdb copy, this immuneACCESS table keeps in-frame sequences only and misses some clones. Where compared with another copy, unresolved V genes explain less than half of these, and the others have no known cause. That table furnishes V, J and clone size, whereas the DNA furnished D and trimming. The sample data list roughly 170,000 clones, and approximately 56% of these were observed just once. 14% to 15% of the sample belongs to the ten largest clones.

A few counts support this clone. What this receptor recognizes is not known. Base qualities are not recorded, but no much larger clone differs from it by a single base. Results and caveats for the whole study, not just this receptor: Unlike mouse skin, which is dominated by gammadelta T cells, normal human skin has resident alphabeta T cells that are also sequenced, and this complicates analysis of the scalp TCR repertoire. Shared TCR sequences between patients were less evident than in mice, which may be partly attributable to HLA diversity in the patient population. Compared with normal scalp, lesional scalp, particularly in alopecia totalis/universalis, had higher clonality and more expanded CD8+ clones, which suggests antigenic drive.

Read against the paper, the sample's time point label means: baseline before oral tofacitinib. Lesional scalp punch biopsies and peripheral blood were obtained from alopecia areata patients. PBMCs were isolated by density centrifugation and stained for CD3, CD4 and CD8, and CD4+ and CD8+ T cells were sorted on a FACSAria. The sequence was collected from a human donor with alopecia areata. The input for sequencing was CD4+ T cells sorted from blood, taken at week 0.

The CDR3 sequence is CASSQLGGTEAFF. The sequenced DNA: TGCGCCAGCAGCCAGTTGGGGGGAACTGAAGCTTTCTTT. Recombination connected TRBV5-1 to TRBJ1-1; TRBD1 is perhaps the D gene, given 5 matching bases. V is reduced by 4 bases and J by 5 bases, leaving a spacing of 12 bases between them. CDR1 is given as SGHRS and CDR2 as YFSETQ, both from the germline V gene. The CDR3 contains 13 residues, cysteine and phenylalanine counted. Left in the record is the CDR3 DNA by itself, 39 bases read in frame from the first base.